This T cell receptor beta chain stems from a study of molecular identifiers for immune sequencing clone quantification. Using its own MiXCR run on the PCR reads, TCRdb lists one record per CDR3 protein. The sample contains about 500,000 distinct CDR3 sequences, about 26% of which appear only once. Trimming removed 1 base from V and 0 bases from J, with 10 bases in between. The CDR3 has 15 residues. Germline values: CDR1 GTSNPN, CDR2 SVGIG (reference sequence). The TCR was taken from a human donor in good health. Some libraries in this study had Jurkat cell RNA spiked in. The sequenced sample consisted of naive CD8+ T cells from blood, with Jurkat cell RNA spiked in. This sample's subset: FACS-sorted CD8+CD4-CCR7+CD45RA+ naive T cells. The chain uses TRBV30 and TRBJ2-1; possibly TRBD1 or TRBD2 for D (5 bases each). CDR3 in amino acids: CAWSDGAFSYNEQFF. In nucleotides, the CDR3 is TGTGCCTGGAGTGACGGGGCTTTCTCCTACAATGAGCAGTTCTTC.